The 3 T cell receptor beta chains presented below share a single source sample, sequenced in a study of blood T cell repertoires in COVID-19. TCRdb's copy holds only in-frame clones and misses some; the assay was immunoSEQ multiplex PCR. The table includes fewer than 250,000 clones, roughly 84% detected once. What was sequenced was peripheral blood. These receptors all stem from a woman at least 80 years old with COVID-19, enrolled during active disease.

This clone occurred once. This sequence joins TRBV7-2 and TRBJ2-1; 9 bases map to TRBD2. Germline-derived CDR1 and CDR2 are SGHTA and FQGNSA. V trimming: 7 bases; J trimming: 3 bases; junction bases outside the gene matches: 7. The CDR3 has 15 amino acids. The CDR3 nucleotides are TGTGCCAGCACTTTTAGCGGGGGCTACTACAATGAGCAGTTCTTC. It encodes CASTFSGGYYNEQFF.

The rearrangement uses TRBV19 and TRBJ2-5; 7 nucleotides align to TRBD1. The CDR3 extends over 14 amino acids. Trimming removed 6 bases from V and 12 bases from J; junction bases left unmatched: 16. Per the germline V gene, CDR1 is LNHDA and CDR2 is SQIVND (reference sequence). DNA of the CDR3: TGTGCCAGTAGGAATACCCGGGACAGCGTAAATGAGTACTTC. The encoded protein is CASRNTRDSVNEYF.

The genes are TRBV6-5 and TRBJ1-2; tentatively, D is TRBD1 (6 bases). Germline V lookup: CDR1 MNHEY, CDR2 SVGAGI. The CDR3 is made up of 13 amino acids. V was trimmed by 6 bases and J by 8 bases, leaving 16 bases between them. The CDR3 here is CASRPGGAGGYTF. The CDR3 DNA follows: TGTGCCAGCAGACCGGGGGGGGCAGGAGGCTACACCTTC.